Following are 30 T cell receptor beta chains from one sample sequenced in a study of blood T cells in healthy people across ages. A second about 7 to 12 cycle PCR used barcoded and J-beta primers. MiXCR, applied by TCRdb to the 5' RACE reads, yields one record per CDR3 protein. The table lists about 650,000 distinct CDR3 sequences, 45% to 60% of them singletons, with 13% in the top ten. Sequenced: blood. The receptors were gathered from a woman aged 80 or over in good health.

With respect to this clonotype: A much larger clone lies one base from this, so it may be a read error. This chain uses TRBV3-1 with TRBJ2-1; tentative D call: TRBD2 (5 bases). Germline loops: CDR1 LGHDT, CDR2 YNNKEL (reference sequence). V was pared by 0 bases and J by 5 bases, with 14 bases between. The length of the CDR3 is 16 residues. CDR3 sequence (DNA): TGTGCCAGCAGCCAAGAGAGAGGGTCCGGGGACAATGAGCAGTTCTTC. Its translation is CASSQERGSGDNEQFF.

This clonotype has ten or more counts. The chain carries TRBV5-1 and TRBJ2-5, with 11 nucleotides matching TRBD2. The trim removed 0 bases at V and 2 bases at J, leaving 6 bases unmatched. Germline assignment: CDR1 SGHRS and CDR2 YFSETQ. The CDR3 extends over 17 amino acids. For the CDR3, the DNA is TGCGCCAGCAGCTTGGCTGCTAGCGGGGGGTTTCAAGAGACCCAGTACTTC. Its translation is CASSLAASGGFQETQYF. The variable domain in full, completed from reference TRBV5-1 and TRBJ2-5, reads KAGVTQTPRYLIKTRGQQVTLSCSPISGHRSVSWYQQTPGQGLQFLFEYFSETQRNKGNFPGRFSGRQFSNSRSEMNVSTLELGDSALYLCASSLAASGGFQETQYFGPGTRLLVL.

The chain employs TRBV5-1 and TRBJ1-1, with D possibly being TRBD1 (5 bases). CDR1 SGHRS and CDR2 YFSETQ come from the germline V gene. The CDR3 extends over 15 amino acids. V dropped 4 bases and J dropped 6 bases, with 19 bases sitting between them. CDR3 coding DNA: TGCGCCAGCAGCGCCGACGGGGCCGCGGCCGCTGAAGCTTTCTTT. Translation gives CASSADGAAAAEAFF. The full variable domain, completed using reference TRBV5-1 and TRBJ1-1, is KAGVTQTPRYLIKTRGQQVTLSCSPISGHRSVSWYQQTPGQGLQFLFEYFSETQRNKGNFPGRFSGRQFSNSRSEMNVSTLELGDSALYLCASSADGAAAAEAFFGQGTRLTVV.

The chain is built from TRBV27 and TRBJ1-6, with 9 bases identical to TRBD1. This CDR3 comprises 15 residues. Germline lookup yields CDR1 MNHEY and CDR2 SMNVEV (reference sequence). With V trimmed by 5 bases and J by 7 bases, 6 bases remained unmatched. CDR3 DNA sequence: TGTGCCAGCAGTCTTACGACAGGGGGAAATTCACCCCTCCACTTT. Translated: CASSLTTGGNSPLHF.

With regard to this clonotype: A single base separates this from a much larger clone, so it may be a read error. The rearrangement uses TRBV5-1 and TRBJ2-6, with D possibly matching TRBD1 (5 bases). The germline CDR1 and CDR2 sequences are SGHRS and YFSETQ. There are 15 residues in the CDR3. The CDR3 nucleotides are TGCGCCAGCAGCTGGGTCGACTCTGGGGCCAACGTCCTGCCTTTC. It encodes CASSWVDSGANVLPF.

This clonotype was recorded a few times. Here the CDR3 DNA reads TGTGCCAGCAGTGGGATCACGAACACTGAAGCTTTCTTT. Translating it yields CASSGITNTEAFF. The chain uses TRBV11-1 and TRBJ1-1; D unresolved. The CDR3 runs to 13 residues. CDR1 and CDR2 (germline): SGHAT, FQDESV (reference sequence). V lost 6 bases to trimming and J lost 1 base, with 9 bases between them.

V usage is TRBV6-1 and J usage is TRBJ2-6; D not resolved. The CDR3 consists of 14 residues. Germline V gene lookup returns CDR1 MNHNS and CDR2 SASEGT. The ends were cut back, 6 bases at V and 1 base at J, with 7 bases in the middle. In nucleotides, the CDR3 is TGTGCCAGCAGGGCCGAATCTGGGGCCAACGTCCTGACTTTC. This codes for CASRAESGANVLTF.

This clonotype came up many times. This sequence joins TRBV7-2 and TRBJ2-7; 8 bases agree with TRBD1. Trimming at V came to 2 bases and at J to 1 base, leaving 4 bases not matched to a gene. The length of the CDR3 is 15 residues. Germline V gives CDR1 SGHTA, CDR2 FQGNSA. The DNA for the CDR3 is TGTGCCAGCAGCTTATTATGGACAGGGTCCTACGAGCAGTACTTC. This gives the protein CASSLLWTGSYEQYF.

The gene calls are TRBV20-1 and TRBJ2-7; D possibly corresponds to TRBD1 (5 bases). Trimming cost V 3 bases and J 2 bases, with 14 bases left between them. Germline CDR1 reads DFQATT; CDR2 reads SNEGSKA (reference sequence). The CDR3 length is 14 residues. The CDR3 loop is CSASGQGYTYEQYF. CDR3 nucleotides: TGCAGTGCTAGTGGGCAGGGTTATACCTACGAGCAGTACTTC.

This sequence joins TRBV4-3 and TRBJ2-1; D unresolved. The length of the CDR3 is 13 residues. Germline V CDR1 and CDR2: LGHNA, YSLEER. V was pared by 4 bases and J by 9 bases, with 13 bases between. The CDR3 sequence is CASSLSQKGEQFF. CDR3 coding DNA: TGCGCCAGCAGCCTCTCCCAGAAGGGTGAGCAGTTCTTC.

Worth noting for this clonotype: A junction end diverges from the germline sequence, so it may reflect a read error. J is TRBJ1-4 and V is TRBV2; D not certain. The CDR3 runs to 13 residues. CDR1 SNHLY and CDR2 FYNNEI come from the germline V gene. CDR3 DNA sequence: TGTGCCACCAGTGAATCGCGAAATGAAAAACTGTTTTTT. It encodes CATSESRNEKLFF.

The gene calls are TRBV20-1 and TRBJ2-1; D gene unclear. The germline V gene encodes CDR1 DFQATT and CDR2 SNEGSKA (reference sequence). Trimming pared 4 bases from V and 0 bases from J, leaving 10 bases between. The CDR3 has 14 residues. In DNA, the CDR3 is TGCAGTGCTAAGACACCGAGCTCCTACAATGAGCAGTTCTTC. Translation: CSAKTPSSYNEQFF.

Comment on this clonotype: This may be a read error: a much more frequent sequence differs by one nucleotide. The chain employs TRBV7-2 and TRBJ2-3; TRBD2 might be the D (5 bases). This CDR3 has 14 residues. Germline V CDR1 and CDR2: SGHTA, FQGNSA. Here the CDR3 reads CASTHSSSTDAQYF. The CDR3 bases are TGTGCCAGCACCCATTCCTCTAGCACAGATGCGCAGTATTTT.

The genes are TRBV6-2 or TRBV6-3 and TRBJ1-5, with D unclear. The CDR3 spans 15 residues. Germline V gene lookup returns CDR1 MNHEY and CDR2 SVGEGT. V was pared by 8 bases and J by 0 bases, with 14 bases between. This chain's CDR3 is CASAAIRTSNQPQHF. CDR3 bases: TGTGCCAGCGCGGCAATAAGGACTAGCAATCAGCCCCAGCATTTT.

In its sample, this clonotype was seen many times. CDR3 region: CASSFGLAGWGELFF. In DNA, the CDR3 is TGTGCCAGCAGCTTTGGACTAGCGGGGTGGGGGGAGCTGTTTTTT. The genes are TRBV11-2 and TRBJ2-2; 12 bases are a match to TRBD2. The ends lost 3 bases at V and 8 bases at J; junction bases unmatched: 4. Per the germline V gene, CDR1 is SGHAT and CDR2 is FQNNGV. The CDR3 spans 15 residues.

V is TRBV29-1 and J is TRBJ1-2, with 10 bases matching TRBD1. Germline CDR1 SQVTM, CDR2 ANQGSEA. The CDR3 extends over 13 amino acids. V gave up 7 bases and J gave up 2 bases; unmatched junction bases: 4. For the CDR3, the DNA is TGCAGCGGGTCGGGACAGGGGAACTATGGCTACACCTTC. Translating gives CSGSGQGNYGYTF.

Many counts were recorded for this clonotype. The V gene is TRBV29-1, the J gene TRBJ2-7; D may be TRBD2 (5 bases). With 4 bases removed from V and 4 bases from J, the gap between germline ends came to 17 bases. The CDR3 is 14 residues long. Germline assignment: CDR1 SQVTM and CDR2 ANQGSEA. CDR3 nucleotide sequence: TGCAGCGTTGCGGTTCTGAGGGAAAAGTACGAGCAGTACTTC. It codes for CSVAVLREKYEQYF.

This clonotype was counted ten times or more. The chain joins TRBV2 to TRBJ2-7; D possibly corresponds to TRBD2 (5 bases). Trimming removed 4 bases at V and 4 bases at J, with 11 bases between. The germline CDR1 and CDR2 sequences are SNHLY and FYNNEI. The CDR3 length is 13 residues. CDR3 sequence reads: CASSGQSGYEQYF. The CDR3 region has the DNA TGTGCCAGCAGTGGACAAAGCGGTTACGAGCAGTACTTC. Filled out from reference TRBV2 and TRBJ2-7, the complete variable domain reads EPEVTQTPSHQVTQMGQEVILRCVPISNHLYFYWYRQILGQKVEFLVSFYNNEISEKSEIFDDQFSVERPDGSNFTLKIRSTKLEDSAMYFCASSGQSGYEQYFGPGTRLTVT.

V is TRBV5-1 and J is TRBJ2-1; 15 bases are shared with TRBD2. Germline CDR1 and CDR2: SGHRS and YFSETQ. With V trimmed by 4 bases and J by 0 bases, 5 bases remained unmatched. The CDR3 is 18 amino acids. CDR3 in DNA: TGCGCCAGCAGCGGGACTAGCGGGGGGCCCTCCTCCTACAATGAGCAGTTCTTC. Amino acid sequence: CASSGTSGGPSSYNEQFF.

This clonotype was counted between two and nine times. The rearrangement joins TRBV5-1 to TRBJ2-7; tentatively, D is TRBD2 (7 bases). V lost 5 bases to trimming and J lost 7 bases, with 22 bases between them. The CDR3 is 15 residues long. Per germline, CDR1 SGHRS and CDR2 YFSETQ. The CDR3 DNA reads TGCGCCAGCAGGTCGCTGGGGGGGGCGGACAATGAGCAGTACTTC. It translates to CASRSLGGADNEQYF. The full variable domain, in which reference TRBV5-1 and TRBJ2-7 provide the parts outside the CDR3, is KAGVTQTPRYLIKTRGQQVTLSCSPISGHRSVSWYQQTPGQGLQFLFEYFSETQRNKGNFPGRFSGRQFSNSRSEMNVSTLELGDSALYLCASRSLGGADNEQYFGPGTRLTVT.

The genes are TRBV29-1 and TRBJ1-2, with D perhaps matching TRBD1 (6 bases). Germline CDR1 SQVTM, CDR2 ANQGSEA. The V end was cut by 5 bases, the J end by 3 bases, with 10 bases between. This CDR3 spans 12 amino acids. This CDR3 reads CSVFGQHYGYTF. CDR3 sequence (DNA): TGCAGCGTTTTCGGACAGCACTATGGCTACACCTTC.

This clonotype was counted many times. This sequence joins TRBV6-6 and TRBJ2-1; tentatively, D is TRBD1 (5 bases). The length of the CDR3 is 16 residues. V lost 5 bases and J lost 2, with 16 bases in between. Germline V gene sequence: CDR1 MNHNY, CDR2 SVGAGI (reference sequence). CDR3 residues: CASSPARDLTYNEQFF. In nucleotides, the CDR3 is TGTGCCAGCAGTCCCGCCAGGGATCTCACCTACAATGAGCAGTTCTTC.

The chain links TRBV20-1 to TRBJ2-1; 10 bases match TRBD2. This CDR3 is 14 amino acids long. Germline CDR1 reads DFQATT; CDR2 reads SNEGSKA (reference sequence). Losses at the gene ends were 0 bases for V and 9 bases for J; bases not matched to a gene: 5. CDR3 bases: TGCAGTGCTAGAGATGGCCTAGCGGGAGTTGAGCAGTTCTTC. Its translation: CSARDGLAGVEQFF.

This clonotype has just one count. A much larger clonotype is one base distant, so this may be a read error. The chain is built from TRBV7-2 and TRBJ2-7, with D possibly matching TRBD2 (6 bases). The J call could be wrong; TRBJ2-4 is a better fit for the DNA end. There are 18 residues in the CDR3. The V gene's germline CDR1 is SGHTA and CDR2 FQGNSA. The DNA of the CDR3 is TGTGCCAGCAGCTTAGTAGGAGGGGTTGGCGGCCGACGGAACATTCAGTACTTC. Protein: CASSLVGGVGGRRNIQYF.

The chain employs TRBV5-1 and TRBJ2-3; D remains ambiguous. This CDR3 spans 15 amino acids. Germline V CDR1 and CDR2: SGHRS, YFSETQ. V dropped 0 bases and J dropped 5 bases, with 13 bases sitting between them. The CDR3, as DNA: TGCGCCAGCAGCTTGGAGGGCCCGCCGTTAGATACGCAGTATTTT. The encoded protein is CASSLEGPPLDTQYF.

The V and J genes are TRBV7-2 and TRBJ1-5; D gene uncertain. There are 13 residues in the CDR3. Trimming removed 3 bases at V and 7 bases at J, with 10 bases between. CDR1 is SGHTA and CDR2 is FQGNSA in the germline V gene. This chain's CDR3 is CASSFVLLQPQHF. In DNA form, the CDR3 reads TGTGCCAGCAGCTTCGTTCTCCTCCAGCCCCAGCATTTT.

V gene TRBV4-1 combines with J gene TRBJ2-7, with D tentatively TRBD2 (6 bases). The CDR3 is 14 amino acids. The germline CDR1 and CDR2 sequences are MGHRA and YSYEKL. Trimming took 4 bases from V and 7 from J, leaving 17 bases between them. The CDR3 region is CASSLRSGDNEQYF. The CDR3 DNA reads as TGCGCCAGCAGCCTCCGTTCGGGAGATAATGAGCAGTACTTC.

As regards this clonotype: A single base separates this from a much larger clone, so it may be a read error. This sequence joins TRBV28 and TRBJ2-1; 7 bases line up with TRBD1. The J call may be mistaken, given a closer DNA end match to TRBJ2-7. CDR3 size: 14 residues. Looked up from germline, CDR1 is MDHEN and CDR2 is SYDVKM. CDR3 bases: TGTGCCAGCATCAGGGACAGCCCGTACAATGAGCAGTACTTC. This gives the protein CASIRDSPYNEQYF.

This clonotype was recorded a few times. The chain joins TRBV29-1 to TRBJ2-7; possibly TRBD1 for D (5 bases). CDR3 length: 13 residues. V was pared by 4 bases and J by 0 bases, with 10 bases between. Germline V gene data show CDR1 as SQVTM and CDR2 as ANQGSEA. The CDR3 spells CSVAQGSSYEQYF. The CDR3 DNA sequence: TGCAGCGTTGCTCAGGGCAGCTCCTACGAGCAGTACTTC.

This clonotype is a singleton in its sample. A much larger clone is a single base away; this may be a read error. The genes are TRBV27 and TRBJ2-1; D may be TRBD1 or TRBD2 (5 bases each). Germline lookup yields CDR1 MNHEY and CDR2 SMNVEV (reference sequence). The CDR3 totals 15 residues. The V end lost 2 bases, the J end lost 10 bases, and 18 bases lay between the germline ends. For the CDR3, the DNA is TGTGCCAGCAGTTTAGGGTCTAGATGGGGGAAGGAGCAGTTCTTC. Its translation: CASSLGSRWGKEQFF.